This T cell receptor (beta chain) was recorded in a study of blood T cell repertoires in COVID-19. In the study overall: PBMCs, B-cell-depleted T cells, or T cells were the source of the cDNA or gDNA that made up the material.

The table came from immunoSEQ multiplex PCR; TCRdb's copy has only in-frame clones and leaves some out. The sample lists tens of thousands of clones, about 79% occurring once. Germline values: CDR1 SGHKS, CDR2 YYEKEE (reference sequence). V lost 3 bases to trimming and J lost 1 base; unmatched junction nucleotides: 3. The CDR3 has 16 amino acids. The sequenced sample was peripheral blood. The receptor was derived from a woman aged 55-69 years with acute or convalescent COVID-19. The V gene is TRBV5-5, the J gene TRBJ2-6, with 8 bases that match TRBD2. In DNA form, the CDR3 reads TGTGCCAGCAGCTACGCGGGAGGATCTGGGGCCAACGTCCTGACTTTC. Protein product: CASSYAGGSGANVLTF.